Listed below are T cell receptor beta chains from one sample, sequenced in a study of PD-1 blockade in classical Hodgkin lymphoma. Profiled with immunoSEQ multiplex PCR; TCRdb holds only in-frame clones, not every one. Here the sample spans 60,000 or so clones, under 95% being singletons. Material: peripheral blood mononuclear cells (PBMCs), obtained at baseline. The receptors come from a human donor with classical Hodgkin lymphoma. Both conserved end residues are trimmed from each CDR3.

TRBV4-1 ASSQDIGLGYT
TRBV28 ASSNPNAGQHNEKLF
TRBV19 ASSFRANSYEQY
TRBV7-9 ASSQGWNQPQH
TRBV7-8 ASSQRADSYGYT
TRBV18 ASSPLDSRSGNTIY
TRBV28 ASWRGYEQY
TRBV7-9 ASSLNSGSVADTQY
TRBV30 AWSVLGSVYEQY
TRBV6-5 ASRTRTEAF
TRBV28 ASSLRSGGHEKLF
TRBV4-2 ASSQDGTAITGELF
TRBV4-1 ASSQGLRGNYNEQF
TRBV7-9 ASSSDSQPQH
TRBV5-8 ASSLMVGGGTDTQY
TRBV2 ASSDQNTDTQY
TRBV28 ASSFGTSGSTEQF
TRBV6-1 ASSESERTSGYNEQF
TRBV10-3 AIKGQEGYEQY
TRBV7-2 ASSLVLLGDTQY
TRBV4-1 ASSTPGQKRPQH
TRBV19 ASSIQGASYEQY
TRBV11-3 ASSSHGGTNTGELF
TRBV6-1 ASSEGGGGVKKLF
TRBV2 ASSEGSGDGIQY
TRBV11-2 ASSEVGRTAKNIQY
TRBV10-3 AISNRDRGGNTIY
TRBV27 ASSPSGGVGTEAF
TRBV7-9 ASRSSGGGRLDTQY
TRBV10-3 AISESLQGRTDTQY
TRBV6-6 ASSYIGRAQETQY
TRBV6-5 ASSYVVDLYNEQF
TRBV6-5 ASSPTREDTQY
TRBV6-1 ASSEWRSSTDTQY
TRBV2 ASKYQETQY
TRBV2 ASRRNTGSLDIQY
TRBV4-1 ASSQDVGYGNTIY
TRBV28 ASSLGAGNYEQY
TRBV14 ASSQDPATDTQY
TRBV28 ASSFTGEVQETQY
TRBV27 ASSSGLLNEQF
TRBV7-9 ASSLAGGGYYNEQF
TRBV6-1 ASSEEVPGLAGPKETQY
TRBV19 ASIPSGRRPGELF
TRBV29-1 SALGQGNGETQY
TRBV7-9 ASSSAYYTEAF
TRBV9 ASSVAAGTNYEQY
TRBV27 ASSFTGDGYGYT
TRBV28 ASISGVTYEQY
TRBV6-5 ASSTRGSQSKAF
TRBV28 ASRLAMGPYEQY
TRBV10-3 AISESNLTGNLILSSNQPQH
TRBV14 ASSQVGNGELF
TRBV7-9 ASRGNTEAF
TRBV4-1 ASSRINEKLF